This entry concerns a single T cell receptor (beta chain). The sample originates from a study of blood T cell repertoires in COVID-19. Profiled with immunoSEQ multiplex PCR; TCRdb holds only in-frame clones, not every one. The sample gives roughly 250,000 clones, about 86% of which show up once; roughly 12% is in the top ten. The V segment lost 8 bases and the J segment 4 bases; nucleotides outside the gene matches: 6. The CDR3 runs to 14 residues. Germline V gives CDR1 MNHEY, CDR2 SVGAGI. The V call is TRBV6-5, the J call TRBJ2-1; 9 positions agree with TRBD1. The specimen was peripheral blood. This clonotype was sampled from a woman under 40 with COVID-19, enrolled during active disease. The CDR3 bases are TGTGCCAGCCTCGACAGGGGGGATTACAATGAGCAGTTCTTC. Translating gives CASLDRGDYNEQFF.